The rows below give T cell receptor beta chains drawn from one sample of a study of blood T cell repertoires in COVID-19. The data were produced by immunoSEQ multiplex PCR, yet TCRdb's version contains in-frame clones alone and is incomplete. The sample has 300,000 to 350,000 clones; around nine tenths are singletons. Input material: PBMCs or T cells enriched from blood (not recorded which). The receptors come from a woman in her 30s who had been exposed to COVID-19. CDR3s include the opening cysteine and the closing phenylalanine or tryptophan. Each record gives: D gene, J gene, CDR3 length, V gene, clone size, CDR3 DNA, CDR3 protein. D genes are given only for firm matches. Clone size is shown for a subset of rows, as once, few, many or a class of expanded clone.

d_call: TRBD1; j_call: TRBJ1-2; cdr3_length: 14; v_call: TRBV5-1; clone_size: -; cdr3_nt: TGCGCCAGCAGCTTGGGTACAGGGGCTGAAGGCTACACCTTC; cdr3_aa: CASSLGTGAEGYTF
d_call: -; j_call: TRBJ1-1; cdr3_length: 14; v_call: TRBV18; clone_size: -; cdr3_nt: TGTGCCAGCTCACAACGACAGGATGTGGCTGAAGCTTTCTTT; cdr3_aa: CASSQRQDVAEAFF
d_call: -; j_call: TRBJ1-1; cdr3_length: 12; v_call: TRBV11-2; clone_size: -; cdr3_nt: TGTGCCAGCAGCCAGGTTTTTTCTGAAGCTTTCTTT; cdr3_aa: CASSQVFSEAFF
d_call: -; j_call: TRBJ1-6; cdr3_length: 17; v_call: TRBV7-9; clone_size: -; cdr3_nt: TGTGCCAGCAGCTTAGGTTCTGGGAGCTCCTATAATTCACCCCTCCACTTT; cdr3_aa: CASSLGSGSSYNSPLHF
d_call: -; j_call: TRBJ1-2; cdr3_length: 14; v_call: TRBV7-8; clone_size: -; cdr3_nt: TGTGCCAGCAGACGCTCCCAGGGAGGCTCTGGCTACACCTTC; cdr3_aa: CASRRSQGGSGYTF
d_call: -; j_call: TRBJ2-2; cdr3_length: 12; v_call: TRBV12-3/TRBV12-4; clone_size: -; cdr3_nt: TGTGCCAGCAGTTTTGTCGCCGGGGAGCTGTTTTTT; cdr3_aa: CASSFVAGELFF
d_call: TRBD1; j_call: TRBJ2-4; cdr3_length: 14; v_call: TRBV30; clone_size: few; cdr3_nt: TGTGCCTGGAGTAACAGGGGAGCCAAAAACATTCAGTACTTC; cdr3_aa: CAWSNRGAKNIQYF
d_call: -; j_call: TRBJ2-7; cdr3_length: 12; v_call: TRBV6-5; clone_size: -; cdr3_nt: TGTGCCAGCAGTATCTTCCGAGGGGAGCAGTACTTC; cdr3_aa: CASSIFRGEQYF
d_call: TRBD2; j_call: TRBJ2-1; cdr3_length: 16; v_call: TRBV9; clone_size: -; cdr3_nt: TGTGCCAGCAGCGTAGATGTGCGGGGGGGCTTAAATGAGCAGTTCTTC; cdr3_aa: CASSVDVRGGLNEQFF
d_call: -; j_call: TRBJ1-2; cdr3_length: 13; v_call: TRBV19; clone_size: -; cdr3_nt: TGTGCCAGTAGACCGGGCGGGGCCTATGGCTACACCTTC; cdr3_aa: CASRPGGAYGYTF
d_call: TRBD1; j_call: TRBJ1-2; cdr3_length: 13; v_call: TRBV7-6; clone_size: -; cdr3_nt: TGTGCCAGCAGCTTAGGACAGGGGTATGGCTACACCTTC; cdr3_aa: CASSLGQGYGYTF
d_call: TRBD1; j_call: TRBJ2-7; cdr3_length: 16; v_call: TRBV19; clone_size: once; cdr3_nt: TGTGCCAGTAAATCCGGGACAGCCTCGCAAGGGTACGAGCAGTACTTC; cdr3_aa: CASKSGTASQGYEQYF
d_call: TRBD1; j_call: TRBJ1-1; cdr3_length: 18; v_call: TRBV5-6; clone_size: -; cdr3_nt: TGTGCCAGCAGCTTTCTCTCTGTCCGACAGGGGCGGGACACTGAAGCTTTCTTT; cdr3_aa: CASSFLSVRQGRDTEAFF
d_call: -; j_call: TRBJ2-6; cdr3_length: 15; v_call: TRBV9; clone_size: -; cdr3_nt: TGTGCCAGCAGCCGAGGAGATTCTGGGGCCAACGTCCTGACTTTC; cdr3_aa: CASSRGDSGANVLTF
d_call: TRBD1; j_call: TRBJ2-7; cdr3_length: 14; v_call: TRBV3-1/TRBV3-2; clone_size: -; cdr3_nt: TGTGCCAGCAGCCAGGGACAGGGGTCCTACGAGCAGTACTTC; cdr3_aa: CASSQGQGSYEQYF
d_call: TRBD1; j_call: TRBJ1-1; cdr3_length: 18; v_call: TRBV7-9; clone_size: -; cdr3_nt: TGTGCCAGCAGCTTAGCGTTAGGGGGCTCGGTAAGGGACACTGAAGCTTTCTTT; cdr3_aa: CASSLALGGSVRDTEAFF
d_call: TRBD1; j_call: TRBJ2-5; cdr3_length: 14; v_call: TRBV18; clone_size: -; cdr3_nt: TGTGCCAGCTCAGCCGGGACAGAAGGTCAGACCCAGTACTTC; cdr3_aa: CASSAGTEGQTQYF
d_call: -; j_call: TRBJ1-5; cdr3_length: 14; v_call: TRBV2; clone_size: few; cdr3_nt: TGTGCCAGCAGGACAGACAGTAGCAATCAGCCCCAGCATTTT; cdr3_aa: CASRTDSSNQPQHF
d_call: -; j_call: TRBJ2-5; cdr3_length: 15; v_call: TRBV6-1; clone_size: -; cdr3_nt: TGTGCCAGCAGTGAACTTGAGGGAACCCAAGAGACCCAGTACTTC; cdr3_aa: CASSELEGTQETQYF
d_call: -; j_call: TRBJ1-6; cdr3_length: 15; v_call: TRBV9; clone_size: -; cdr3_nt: TGTGCCAGCAGCGTATCTCCCGTAGCCAATTCACCCCTCCACTTT; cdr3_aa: CASSVSPVANSPLHF
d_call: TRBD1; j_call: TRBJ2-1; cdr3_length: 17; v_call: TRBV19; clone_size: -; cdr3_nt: TGTGCCAGTAGCCTATCCCTACTCGGGACAGGGTTCAATGAGCAGTTCTTC; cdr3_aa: CASSLSLLGTGFNEQFF
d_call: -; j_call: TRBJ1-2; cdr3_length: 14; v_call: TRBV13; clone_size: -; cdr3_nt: TGTGCCAGCAGCCACCTGGACAGTTCCTATGGCTACACCTTC; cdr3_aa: CASSHLDSSYGYTF